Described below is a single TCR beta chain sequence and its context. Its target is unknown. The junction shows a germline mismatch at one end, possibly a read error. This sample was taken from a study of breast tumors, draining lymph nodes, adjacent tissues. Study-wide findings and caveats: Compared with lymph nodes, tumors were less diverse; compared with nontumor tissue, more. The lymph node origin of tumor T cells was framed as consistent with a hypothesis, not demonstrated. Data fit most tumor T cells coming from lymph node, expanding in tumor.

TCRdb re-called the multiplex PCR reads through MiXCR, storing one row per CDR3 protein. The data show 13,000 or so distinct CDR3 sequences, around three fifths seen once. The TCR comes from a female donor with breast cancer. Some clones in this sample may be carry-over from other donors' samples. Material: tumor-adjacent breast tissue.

The CDR3: CASSRDRAGEKLLF. In DNA, the CDR3 is TGCGCCAGCAGCCGGGACAGGGCCGGGGAAAAACTGCTTTTT. The chain joins TRBV4-1 to TRBJ1-4; 9 bases are shared with TRBD1. This CDR3 comprises 14 residues. Germline CDR1 MGHRA, CDR2 YSYEKL.